This T cell receptor (beta chain) was profiled in a study of OX40 agonist ivuxolimab in advanced cancers. Whole-study context: Ivuxolimab, an agonist antibody against OX40 (CD134), was given to patients. Partial responses were achieved by three patients, of whom one had hepatocellular carcinoma and two had cutaneous melanoma.

A remark on this clone: Its matching antigen is unknown.

Germline V lookup: CDR1 SGHAT, CDR2 FQNNGV. Between the trimmed V and J ends, which lost 3 bases and 2 bases, there was a span of 10 bases. The CDR3 has 15 residues. The study's findings and limits: In CD8+ T cells, expanded clones were on average more numerous than in CD4+.

TCRdb's table, derived via immunoSEQ multiplex PCR, lists solely in-frame clones and lacks some. Of roughly 80,000 clones in the sample, more than 85% were seen once. The chain has TRBV11-2 and TRBJ1-4; D is unclear. The TCR was taken from an adult with an advanced solid tumor such as melanoma, head and neck, liver or kidney cancer. The material sequenced was CD4+ or CD8+ T cells sorted from blood, taken in a trial of the OX40 agonist ivuxolimab. The CDR3 nucleotides are TGTGCCAGCAGCTTGTGGGGATCGACTAATGAAAAACTGTTTTTT. It translates to CASSLWGSTNEKLFF.